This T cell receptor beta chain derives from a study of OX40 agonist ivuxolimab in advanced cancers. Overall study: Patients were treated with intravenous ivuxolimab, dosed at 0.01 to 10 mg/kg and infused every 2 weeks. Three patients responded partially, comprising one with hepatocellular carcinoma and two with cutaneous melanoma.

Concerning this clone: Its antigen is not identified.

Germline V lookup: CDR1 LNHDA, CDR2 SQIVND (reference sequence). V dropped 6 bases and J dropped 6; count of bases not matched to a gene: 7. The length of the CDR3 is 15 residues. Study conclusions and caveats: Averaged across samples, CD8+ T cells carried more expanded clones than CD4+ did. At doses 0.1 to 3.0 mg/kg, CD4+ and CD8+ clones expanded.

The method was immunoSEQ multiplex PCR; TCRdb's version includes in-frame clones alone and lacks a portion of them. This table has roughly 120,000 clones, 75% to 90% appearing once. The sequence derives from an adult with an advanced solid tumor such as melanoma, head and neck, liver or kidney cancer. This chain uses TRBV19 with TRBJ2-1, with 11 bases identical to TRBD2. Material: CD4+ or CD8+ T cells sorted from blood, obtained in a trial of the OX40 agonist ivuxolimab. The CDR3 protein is CASRSLSGGANEQFF. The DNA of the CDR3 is TGTGCCAGTAGGAGTCTTAGCGGGGGGGCCAATGAGCAGTTCTTC. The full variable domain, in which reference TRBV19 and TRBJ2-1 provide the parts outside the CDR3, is DGGITQSPKYLFRKEGQNVTLSCEQNLNHDAMYWYRQDPGQGLRLIYYSQIVNDFQKGDIAEGYSVSREKKESFPLTVTSAQKNPTAFYLCASRSLSGGANEQFFGPGTRLTVL.